The entry below gives a single T cell receptor (beta chain) sequence along with its context. Its antigen remains unidentified. The authors drew 8.5 to 10 milliliters of peripheral blood from each donor. Isolated PBMCs totaled at least 6 million in each sample. Samples each had at least 6 micrograms of total RNA extracted. It was with a sample-barcoded 5' primer and a J-beta primer mix that a second PCR of about 7 to 12 cycles was run. TCRdb reprocessed the 5' RACE reads via MiXCR and lists one record per CDR3 protein. This table has roughly 800,000 distinct CDR3 sequences, roughly 50% appearing once. Germline-derived CDR1 and CDR2 are SGDLS and YYNGEE. V lost 4 bases and J lost 8; bases outside the gene matches: 8. The length of the CDR3 is 15 residues. The data were taken from a study of blood T cells in healthy people across ages. Findings of the study overall: Those diversity estimates obtained from one million T cells were thought to be underestimates.

Sequencing was performed on blood. The chain links TRBV9 to TRBJ2-1, with TRBD2 matching 11 bases. This sequence originates from a man aged 25-40 years in good health. CDR3 residues: CASSPLAGVKDEQFF. The CDR3 nucleotides read TGTGCCAGCAGCCCACTAGCGGGAGTGAAAGATGAGCAGTTCTTC. Using reference TRBV9 and TRBJ2-1 for the parts outside the CDR3, the full variable domain is DSGVTQTPKHLITATGQRVTLRCSPRSGDLSVYWYQQSLDQGLQFLIQYYNGEERAKGNILERFSAQQFPDLHSELNLSSLELGDSALYFCASSPLAGVKDEQFFGPGTRLTVL.